This section outlines one T cell receptor beta chain sequence together with its context. These data come from a study of blood T cell repertoires in COVID-19. With 7 bases removed from V and 0 bases from J, the gap between germline ends came to 15 bases. Germline V gene data show CDR1 as SNHLY and CDR2 as FYNNEI. CDR3 length: 15 amino acids. Data came from immunoSEQ multiplex PCR; TCRdb stores just in-frame clones and leaves some out. Of approximately 240,000 clones listed, 80% to 95% are singletons. The clonotype originates from a woman aged 18-35 years who had recovered from COVID-19. The J gene is TRBJ1-1, the V gene TRBV2; no clear D gene. Sequenced sample: PBMCs or T cells enriched from blood (not recorded which). This CDR3 reads CASTVSGLMNTEAFF. CDR3 nucleotides: TGTGCCAGCACGGTGTCAGGTCTTATGAACACTGAAGCTTTCTTT.